Reported below is one T cell receptor beta chain. The source of the sample is a study of blood T cell repertoires in COVID-19. The overall study: There were acute and convalescent COVID-19 samples, and they came from the United States, Italy and Spain. Nucleic acid was either cDNA or gDNA, and it came from T cells, B-cell-depleted T cells, or PBMCs.

As originally analysed: Researchers report that nucleated cell counts were estimated from reference gene primer amplification. Profiling relied on immunoSEQ multiplex PCR, and the TCRdb table lists in-frame clones only, not all of them. That table is the source of V, J and clone size, and D and trimming were worked out from the DNA. The sample consists of roughly 65,000 clones, over 70% of them appearing once. V was clipped by 2 bases and J by 0 bases, with 7 bases between them. Germline-derived CDR1 and CDR2 are MNHEY and SVGAGI. The CDR3 loop spans 15 amino acids. What was sequenced was peripheral blood. The receptor was derived from a man in his sixties with acute or convalescent COVID-19. The chain recombines TRBV6-5 with TRBJ2-2, with a possible D match to TRBD1 (5 bases). CDR3 amino acids: CASSYGRANTGELFF. For the CDR3, the DNA is TGTGCCAGCAGTTACGGCAGGGCGAACACCGGGGAGCTGTTTTTT.